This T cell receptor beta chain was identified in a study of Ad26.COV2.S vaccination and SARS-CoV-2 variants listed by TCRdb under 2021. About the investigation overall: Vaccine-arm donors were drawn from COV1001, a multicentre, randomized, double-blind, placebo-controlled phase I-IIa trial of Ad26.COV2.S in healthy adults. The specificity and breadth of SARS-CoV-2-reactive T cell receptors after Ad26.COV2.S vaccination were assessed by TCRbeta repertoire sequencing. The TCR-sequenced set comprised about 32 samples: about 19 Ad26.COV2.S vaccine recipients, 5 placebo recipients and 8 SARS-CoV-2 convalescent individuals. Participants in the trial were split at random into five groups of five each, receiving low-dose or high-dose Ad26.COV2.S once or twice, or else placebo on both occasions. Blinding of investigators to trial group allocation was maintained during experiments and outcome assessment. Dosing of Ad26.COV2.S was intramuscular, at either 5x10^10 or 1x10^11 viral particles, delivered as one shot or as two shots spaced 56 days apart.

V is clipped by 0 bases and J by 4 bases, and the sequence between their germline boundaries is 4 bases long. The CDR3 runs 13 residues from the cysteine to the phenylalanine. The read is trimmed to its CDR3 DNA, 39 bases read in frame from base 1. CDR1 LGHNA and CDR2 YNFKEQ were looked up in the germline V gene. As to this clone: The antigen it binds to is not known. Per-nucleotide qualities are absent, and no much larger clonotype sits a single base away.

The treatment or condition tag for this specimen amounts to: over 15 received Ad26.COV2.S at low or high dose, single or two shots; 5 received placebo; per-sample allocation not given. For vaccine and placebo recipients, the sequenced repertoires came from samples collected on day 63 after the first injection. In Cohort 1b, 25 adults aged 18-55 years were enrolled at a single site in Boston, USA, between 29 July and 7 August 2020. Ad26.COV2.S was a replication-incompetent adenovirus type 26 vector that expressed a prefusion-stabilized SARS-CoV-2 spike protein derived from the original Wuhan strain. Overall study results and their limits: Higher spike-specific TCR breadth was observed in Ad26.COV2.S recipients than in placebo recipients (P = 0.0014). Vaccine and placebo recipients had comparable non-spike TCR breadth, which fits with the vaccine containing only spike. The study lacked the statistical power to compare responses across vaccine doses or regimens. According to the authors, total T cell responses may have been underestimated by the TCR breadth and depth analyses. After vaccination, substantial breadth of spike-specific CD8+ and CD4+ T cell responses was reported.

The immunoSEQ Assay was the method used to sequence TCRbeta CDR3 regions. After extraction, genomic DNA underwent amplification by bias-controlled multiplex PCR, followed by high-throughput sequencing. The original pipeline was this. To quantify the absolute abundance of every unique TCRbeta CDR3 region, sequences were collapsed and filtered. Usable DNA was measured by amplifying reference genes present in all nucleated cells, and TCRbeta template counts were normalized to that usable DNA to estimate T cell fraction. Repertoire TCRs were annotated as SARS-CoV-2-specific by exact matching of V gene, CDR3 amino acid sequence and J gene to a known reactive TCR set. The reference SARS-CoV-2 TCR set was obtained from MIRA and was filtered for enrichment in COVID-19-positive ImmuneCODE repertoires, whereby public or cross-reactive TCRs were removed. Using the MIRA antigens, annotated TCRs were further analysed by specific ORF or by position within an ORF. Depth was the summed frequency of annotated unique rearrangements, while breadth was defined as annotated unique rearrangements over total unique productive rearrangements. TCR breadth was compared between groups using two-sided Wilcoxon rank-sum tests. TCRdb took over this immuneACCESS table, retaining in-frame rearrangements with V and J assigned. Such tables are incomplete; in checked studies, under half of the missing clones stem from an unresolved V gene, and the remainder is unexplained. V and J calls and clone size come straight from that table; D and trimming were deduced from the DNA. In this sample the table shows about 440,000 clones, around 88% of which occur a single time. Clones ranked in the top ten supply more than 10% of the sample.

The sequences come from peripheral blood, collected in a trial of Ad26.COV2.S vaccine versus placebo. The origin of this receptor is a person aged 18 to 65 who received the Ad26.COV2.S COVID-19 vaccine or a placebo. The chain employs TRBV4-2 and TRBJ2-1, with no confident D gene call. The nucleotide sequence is TGTGCCAGCAGCCAAGAGACGTACAATGAGCAGTTCTTC. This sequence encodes CASSQETYNEQFF.